The 18 T cell receptor beta chains given below trace back to one sample, sequenced in a study of cytomegalovirus exposure and HLA in healthy donors. In the PCR, 60 Vbeta and 13 Jbeta primers were used. The repertoire was sequenced with immunoSEQ multiplex PCR; TCRdb's copy has only in-frame clones and lacks some. The sample contains roughly 60,000 clones, around 78% of which appear only once. Material: PBMCs. All receptors come from a female donor in good health and CMV-seronegative.

Note on this clone: At one end the junction does not follow the germline gene, possibly because of a read error. This sequence joins TRBV7-9 and TRBJ1-3; perhaps TRBD1 as D (5 bases). The length of the CDR3 is 15 residues. Germline CDR1 and CDR2: SEHNR and FQNEAQ (reference sequence). CDR3 protein: CSSSFQWGAGNTIYF. Written as DNA, the CDR3 is TGTTCCAGCAGCTTCCAGTGGGGGGCTGGAAACACCATATATTTT.

This chain connects TRBV29-1 to TRBJ1-2, with D unresolved. V was shortened by 7 bases and J by 4 bases, with 13 bases between the two germline ends. CDR3 length: 12 amino acids. Per the germline V gene, CDR1 is SQVTM and CDR2 is ANQGSEA. The CDR3 DNA is TGCAGCGGCCTAGAAGGAAGCTATGGCTACACCTTC. This sequence encodes CSGLEGSYGYTF.

This sequence joins TRBV27 and TRBJ1-5; 8 nucleotides line up with TRBD1. There are 13 residues in the CDR3. CDR1 and CDR2 from the germline V gene are MNHEY and SMNVEV (reference sequence). Losses at the gene ends were 5 bases for V and 7 bases for J; bases not matched to a gene: 4. CDR3 in DNA: TGTGCCAGCAGTGACAGGGGTCGCCAGCCCCAGCATTTT. It is translated as CASSDRGRQPQHF.

The rearrangement uses TRBV30 and TRBJ2-6; no clear D. Trimming shortened V by 7 bases and J by 2 bases, and 9 bases separated the two germline ends. CDR1 and CDR2 (germline): GTSNPN, SVGIG (reference sequence). The CDR3 is 13 amino acids. The CDR3 loop is CAFDIAGANVLTF. The CDR3 bases are TGTGCCTTCGACATCGCTGGGGCCAACGTCCTGACTTTC.

This sequence joins TRBV7-3 and TRBJ1-1; TRBD1 matches 7 bases. Germline CDR1 SGHTA, CDR2 FQGTGA. V lost 6 bases, J lost 0 bases, and 1 base stayed unmatched. This CDR3 has 13 amino acids. The CDR3 bases are TGTGCCAGCAGACAGGGGCTGAACACTGAAGCTTTCTTT. Its translation: CASRQGLNTEAFF.

This clone was seen a few times. The CDR3, as DNA: TGTGCCAGCAGCTTATCTCCTAGCTCCTACGAGCAGTACTTC. Its protein is CASSLSPSSYEQYF. The chain has TRBV13 and TRBJ2-7; D unclear. Germline loops: CDR1 PRHDT, CDR2 FYEKMQ (reference sequence). Trimming pared 2 bases from V and 0 bases from J, leaving 8 bases between. The CDR3 sequence is 14 residues long.

This sequence joins TRBV5-1 and TRBJ2-1; D gene uncertain. V was cut by 2 bases and J by 3 bases, with 9 bases left in between. There are 14 residues in the CDR3. Germline loops: CDR1 SGHRS, CDR2 YFSETQ. The CDR3: CASSFIADYNEQFF. The CDR3 DNA is TGCGCCAGCAGCTTTATAGCAGACTACAATGAGCAGTTCTTC.

The chain recombines TRBV19 with TRBJ1-3; 10 nucleotides match TRBD1. This CDR3 has 15 amino acids. Germline V gene data show CDR1 as LNHDA and CDR2 as SQIVND (reference sequence). V trimming: 8 bases; J trimming: 3 bases; junction bases outside the gene matches: 7. The chain's CDR3 is CASRDRGPVGNTIYF. CDR3 bases: TGTGCCAGTCGGGACAGGGGTCCGGTTGGAAACACCATATATTTT.

CDR3 in amino acids: CASSPSHREGTDTQYF. In nucleotides, the CDR3 is TGTGCCAGCAGCCCGTCCCACAGGGAAGGCACAGATACGCAGTATTTT. This sequence joins TRBV11-3 and TRBJ2-3; tentatively, D is TRBD1 (6 bases). V lost 5 bases, J lost 1 base, and 16 bases lay in between. This CDR3 contains 16 residues. The germline CDR1 and CDR2 sequences are SGHNT and YENEEA.

The rearrangement joins TRBV6-5 to TRBJ1-2; a possible D gene is TRBD1 (5 bases). Germline CDR1 MNHEY, CDR2 SVGAGI. The length of the CDR3 is 13 residues. V was clipped by 6 bases and J by 7 bases, with 15 bases between them. DNA for the CDR3: TGTGCCAGCAGCCTTTGGGGGGAGGGTGGCTACACCTTC. It codes for CASSLWGEGGYTF.

The V call is TRBV11-3, the J call TRBJ2-1; TRBD2 aligns across 7 bases. The CDR3 runs to 14 residues. Germline CDR1 and CDR2: SGHNT and YENEEA. V was clipped by 5 bases and J by 1 base; unmatched bases: 2. The CDR3 DNA is TGTGCCAGCAGCCGCGGGGGTTCCTACAATGAGCAGTTCTTC. It yields the protein CASSRGGSYNEQFF.

This clone was detected once. The chain carries TRBV29-1 and TRBJ2-1; 7 positions match TRBD1. Trimming cost V 1 base and J 5 bases; bases outside gene matches: 11. CDR1 and CDR2 (germline): SQVTM, ANQGSEA. The CDR3 covers 16 residues. The CDR3 loop reads CSVEVFGRGLNNEQFF. CDR3 DNA: TGCAGCGTTGAAGTGTTTGGCAGGGGGTTGAACAATGAGCAGTTCTTC.

The chain employs TRBV7-9 and TRBJ2-2; D perhaps matches TRBD2 (6 bases). The CDR3 runs 17 residues. Germline V CDR1 and CDR2: SEHNR, FQNEAQ (reference sequence). V dropped 8 bases and J dropped 1 base, with 20 bases sitting between them. CDR3 sequence: CASPPGLPRMNTGELFF. CDR3 nucleotide sequence: TGTGCCAGCCCACCGGGACTTCCTAGGATGAACACCGGGGAGCTGTTTTTT.

This clone showed up just a few times. The V gene is TRBV4-3, the J gene TRBJ1-4, with a possible D match to TRBD1 (5 bases). V dropped 0 bases and J dropped 8 bases, with 10 bases sitting between them. CDR1 is LGHNA and CDR2 is YSLEER in the germline V gene. The CDR3 covers 14 residues. The CDR3 nucleotides read TGCGCCAGCAGCCAAGAACAGGTTGGAGAAAAACTGTTTTTT. Protein: CASSQEQVGEKLFF.

The chain has TRBV7-9 and TRBJ1-2, with a weak D call TRBD1 (5 bases). V lost 5 bases and J 4 bases, leaving 14 bases between the germline ends. Germline lookup yields CDR1 SEHNR and CDR2 FQNEAQ (reference sequence). CDR3 length: 14 amino acids. The CDR3 sequence is CASSPGEGSYGYTF. CDR3 coding DNA: TGTGCCAGCAGCCCGGGAGAGGGGTCCTATGGCTACACCTTC.

The chain employs TRBV30 and TRBJ1-6; 9 bases agree with TRBD1. Germline CDR1 reads GTSNPN; CDR2 reads SVGIG (reference sequence). The CDR3 contains 13 residues. V dropped 3 bases and J dropped 7; count of bases not matched to a gene: 1. CDR3: CAWRTGGNSPLHF. The CDR3 DNA is TGTGCCTGGAGGACAGGGGGAAATTCACCCCTCCACTTT.

The V gene is TRBV6-6, the J gene TRBJ2-5; 8 positions agree with TRBD1. The J call is doubtful: the DNA matches TRBJ2-7 better. Germline lookup yields CDR1 MNHNY and CDR2 SVGAGI (reference sequence). The CDR3 is made up of 14 amino acids. The CDR3 DNA reads TGTGCCAGCACCATTGGGACAGGAGGTTACGAGCAGTACTTC. Protein product: CASTIGTGGYEQYF.

The chain joins TRBV5-1 to TRBJ2-2; 15 bases are shared with TRBD2. J gave up 5 bases and V 4 bases, and 6 bases lay outside the gene matches. Germline V gene sequence: CDR1 SGHRS, CDR2 YFSETQ. There are 17 residues in the CDR3. The DNA for the CDR3 is TGCGCCAGCAGCCCTGGGACTAGCGGGGGGCCGACCGGGGAGCTGTTTTTT. Translated, it gives CASSPGTSGGPTGELFF.